Listed below are T cell receptor beta chains from one sample, sequenced in a study of T-cell reconstitution after alpha-beta-depleted transplantation in children. TCRdb called the PCR reads again in MiXCR, with one record for every CDR3 protein. The sample carries approximately 350,000 distinct CDR3 sequences, about 17% recorded once. Sequences were derived from PBMCs, mostly from graft donor cells, sampled 360 days after TCRalphabeta/CD19-depleted stem cell transplant. The receptors shown here come from a male patient aged 2 to 9 who had a stem cell transplant for acute lymphoblastic leukemia, so the T cells may come from the graft donor. Both conserved end residues are part of each CDR3. Fields, in order: CDR3 protein, V gene.

CDR3 protein: CASSQDLVGLAGGGQETQYF
V gene: TRBV4-3

CDR3 protein: CASSLWQGRLAYEQYF
V gene: TRBV28

CDR3 protein: CASSQGPNGSPLHF
V gene: TRBV7-3

CDR3 protein: CASSGTSGSYEQYF
V gene: TRBV7-9

CDR3 protein: CASSEKDQWVNEQFF
V gene: TRBV25-1

CDR3 protein: CASSRHKDTGANVLTF
V gene: TRBV7-2

CDR3 protein: CATSPGPLYQETQYF
V gene: TRBV24-1

CDR3 protein: CASSPDGRVYEQYF
V gene: TRBV3-1

CDR3 protein: CASSFEGEGYEQYF
V gene: TRBV28

CDR3 protein: CSATRSWGDEQFF
V gene: TRBV20-1

CDR3 protein: CSASGTGITGELFF
V gene: TRBV29-1

CDR3 protein: CASSRGDLSSYNEQFF
V gene: TRBV10-1

CDR3 protein: CASSLVLDRLSYEQYF
V gene: TRBV5-6

CDR3 protein: CSARSGQGNQPQHF
V gene: TRBV20-1

CDR3 protein: CASRFDGDLQTQYF
V gene: TRBV5-6

CDR3 protein: CATSRLYLQGNEQFF
V gene: TRBV15

CDR3 protein: CASSPTASTDTQYF
V gene: TRBV7-8

CDR3 protein: CASSLSPPVGGEKLFF
V gene: TRBV27

CDR3 protein: CASSPRLTGTTDTQYF
V gene: TRBV4-2

CDR3 protein: CASSYLAGGLNEQFF
V gene: TRBV10-2

CDR3 protein: CSARGTGGGWEQYF
V gene: TRBV20-1

CDR3 protein: CASSPRTGGSYGYTF
V gene: TRBV18

CDR3 protein: CSVGRGGAYNEQFF
V gene: TRBV29-1

CDR3 protein: CASSRGWGPLHF
V gene: TRBV18

CDR3 protein: CASTLDGRGADTQYF
V gene: TRBV4-2

CDR3 protein: CASSLPLSGSTDTQYF
V gene: TRBV7-9

CDR3 protein: CASSPGTGTPYNEQFF
V gene: TRBV4-3

CDR3 protein: CANGTTGVQETQYF
V gene: TRBV25-1

CDR3 protein: CASSYPGGSVQETQYF
V gene: TRBV6-2/TRBV6-3

CDR3 protein: CASKLTGAGYEQYF
V gene: TRBV27

CDR3 protein: CASSQDGTSGTEQFF
V gene: TRBV4-1

CDR3 protein: CAISESPGKEKLFF
V gene: TRBV10-3

CDR3 protein: CASSQDPYTDTQYF
V gene: TRBV4-3

CDR3 protein: CASRGGGQPQHF
V gene: TRBV6-1

CDR3 protein: CSVEPSPYNEQFF
V gene: TRBV29-1

CDR3 protein: CASSFELDRGGYETQYF
V gene: TRBV12-3/TRBV12-4

CDR3 protein: CASSLAGPVNHGYTF
V gene: TRBV5-6

CDR3 protein: CASRLSGDTQYF
V gene: TRBV12-3/TRBV12-4

CDR3 protein: CASSPSSYNEQFF
V gene: TRBV19

CDR3 protein: CAIQREVDNEQFF
V gene: TRBV5-1

CDR3 protein: CAISLDRDGSPLHF
V gene: TRBV10-3

CDR3 protein: CASSSRTGGSANYGYTF
V gene: TRBV9

CDR3 protein: CASSQDPLTSGKTYNEQFF
V gene: TRBV4-3

CDR3 protein: CATTGGPSGYNEQFF
V gene: TRBV24-1

CDR3 protein: CASSIWDRRNTEAFF
V gene: TRBV12-3/TRBV12-4

CDR3 protein: CASSQVPWEQYF
V gene: TRBV4-3

CDR3 protein: CASSPPGLVTSHEQYF
V gene: TRBV9

CDR3 protein: CSVVARERTDTQYF
V gene: TRBV29-1

CDR3 protein: CASSPSIAGVRNEQFF
V gene: TRBV4-3

CDR3 protein: CASSHFSGEAYEQYF
V gene: TRBV4-2

CDR3 protein: CATHPGLAENEQFF
V gene: TRBV10-3

CDR3 protein: CASSLGWEANNEQFF
V gene: TRBV27

CDR3 protein: CASSSETGQRETQYF
V gene: TRBV12-3/TRBV12-4

CDR3 protein: CASNGDSLSYNEQFF
V gene: TRBV7-9

CDR3 protein: CASSFRSLPDEKLFF
V gene: TRBV12-3/TRBV12-4

CDR3 protein: CASGTGAGVYEQYF
V gene: TRBV13

CDR3 protein: CASGRRSVGTDTQYF
V gene: TRBV19

CDR3 protein: CASSLEGPLPNTGELFF
V gene: TRBV12-3/TRBV12-4

CDR3 protein: CAWQAAYEQYF
V gene: TRBV30

CDR3 protein: CSARLGQTGELFF
V gene: TRBV20-1